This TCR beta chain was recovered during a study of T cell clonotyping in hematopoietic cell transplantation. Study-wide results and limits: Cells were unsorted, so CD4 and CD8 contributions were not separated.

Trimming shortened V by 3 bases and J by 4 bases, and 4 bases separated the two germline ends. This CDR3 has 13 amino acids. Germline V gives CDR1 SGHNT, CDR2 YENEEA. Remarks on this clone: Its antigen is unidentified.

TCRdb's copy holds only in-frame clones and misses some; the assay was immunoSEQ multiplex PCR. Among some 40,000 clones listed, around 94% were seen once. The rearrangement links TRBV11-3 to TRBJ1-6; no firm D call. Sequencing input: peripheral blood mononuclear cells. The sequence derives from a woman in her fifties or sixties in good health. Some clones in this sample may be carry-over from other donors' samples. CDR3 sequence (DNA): TGTGCCAGCAGCTTCGAATATAATTCACCCCTCCACTTT. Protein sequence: CASSFEYNSPLHF.